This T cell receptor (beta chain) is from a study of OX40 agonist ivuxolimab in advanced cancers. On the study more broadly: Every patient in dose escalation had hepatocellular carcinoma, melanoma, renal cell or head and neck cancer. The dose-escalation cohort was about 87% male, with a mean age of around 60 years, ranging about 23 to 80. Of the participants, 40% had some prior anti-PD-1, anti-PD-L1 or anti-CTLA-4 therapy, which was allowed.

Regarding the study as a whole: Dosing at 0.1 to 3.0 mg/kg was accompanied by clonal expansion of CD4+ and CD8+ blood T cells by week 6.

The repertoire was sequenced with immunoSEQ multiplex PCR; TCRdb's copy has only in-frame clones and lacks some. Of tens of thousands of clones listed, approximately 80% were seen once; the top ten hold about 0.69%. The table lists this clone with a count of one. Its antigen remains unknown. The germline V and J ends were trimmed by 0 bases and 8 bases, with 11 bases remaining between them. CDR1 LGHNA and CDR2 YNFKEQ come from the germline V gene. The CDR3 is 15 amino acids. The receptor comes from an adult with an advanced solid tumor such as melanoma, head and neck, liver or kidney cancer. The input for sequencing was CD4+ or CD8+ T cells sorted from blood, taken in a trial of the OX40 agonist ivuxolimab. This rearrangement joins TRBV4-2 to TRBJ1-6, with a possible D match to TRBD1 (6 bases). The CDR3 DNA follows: TGTGCCAGCAGCCAAGAGGGGGCCGCGGATTCACCCCTCCACTTT. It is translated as CASSQEGAADSPLHF.